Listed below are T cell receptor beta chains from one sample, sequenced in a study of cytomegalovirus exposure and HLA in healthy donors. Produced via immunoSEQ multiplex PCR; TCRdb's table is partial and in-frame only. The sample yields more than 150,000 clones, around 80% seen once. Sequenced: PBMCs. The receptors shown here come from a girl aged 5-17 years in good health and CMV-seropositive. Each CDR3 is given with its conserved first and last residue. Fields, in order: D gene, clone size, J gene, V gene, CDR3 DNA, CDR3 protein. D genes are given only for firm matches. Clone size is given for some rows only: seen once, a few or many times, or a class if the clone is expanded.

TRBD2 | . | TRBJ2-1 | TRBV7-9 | TGTGCCAGCAGCTTAGGACGGGGACTACTCTACAATGAGCAGTTCTTC | CASSLGRGLLYNEQFF
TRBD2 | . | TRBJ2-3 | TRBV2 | TGTGCCAGCAGTGCCAGACTAGCTGATACGCAGTATTTT | CASSARLADTQYF
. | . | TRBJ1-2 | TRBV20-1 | TGCAGTGGGGGACAATTCCACGGCTACACCTTC | CSGGQFHGYTF
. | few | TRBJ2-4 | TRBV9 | TGTGCCAGCAGCGTAGAGAGGGAAGCCAAAAACATTCAGTACTTC | CASSVEREAKNIQYF
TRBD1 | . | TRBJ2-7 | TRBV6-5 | TGTGCCAGCAGGCCCCCCGGGACAGGCGTTTACGAGCAGTACTTC | CASRPPGTGVYEQYF
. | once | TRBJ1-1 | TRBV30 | TGTGCCTGGAGGAGGATCTTTTCGTCCACTGAAGCTTTCTTT | CAWRRIFSSTEAFF
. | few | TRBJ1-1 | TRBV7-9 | TGTGCCAGCAGCCTTACCGGGGGAGGGACTGAAGCTTTCTTT | CASSLTGGGTEAFF
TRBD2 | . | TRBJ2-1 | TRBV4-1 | TGCGCCAGCAGCCAAGCCCCACTAGCGGCCTACAATGAGCAGTTCTTC | CASSQAPLAAYNEQFF
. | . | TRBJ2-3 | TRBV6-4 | TGTGCCAGCTCCAGGGGAGATACGCAGTATTTT | CASSRGDTQYF
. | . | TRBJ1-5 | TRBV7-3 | TGTGCCAGCAGCCTCAACAGGGATGAAGCCCAGCATTTT | CASSLNRDEAQHF
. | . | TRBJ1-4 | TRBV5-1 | TGCGCCAGCACCCCGGTTCCTAATGAAAAACTGTTTTTT | CASTPVPNEKLFF
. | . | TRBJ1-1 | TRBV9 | TGTGCCAGCAGTAATACAGGGATGAACACTGAAGCTTTCTTT | CASSNTGMNTEAFF
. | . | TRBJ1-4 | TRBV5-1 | TGCGCCAGCAGCCCCCCCGAGGGCTTTAATGAAAAACTGTTTTTT | CASSPPEGFNEKLFF
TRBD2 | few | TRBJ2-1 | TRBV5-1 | TGCGCCAGCAGCTTGGGACTAGCGGGAGGTAATGAGCAGTTCTTC | CASSLGLAGGNEQFF
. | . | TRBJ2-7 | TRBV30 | TGTGCCTGGCGCCAGGCGGGGAGCTCCTACGAGCAGTACTTC | CAWRQAGSSYEQYF
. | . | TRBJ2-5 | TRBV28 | TGTGCCAGCAGTTTAAGGTCTAGCTTGCAAGAGACCCAGTACTTC | CASSLRSSLQETQYF
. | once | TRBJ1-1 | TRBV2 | TGTGCCACCGCGGGCAGGCAGTTGAACACTGAAGCTTTCTTT | CATAGRQLNTEAFF
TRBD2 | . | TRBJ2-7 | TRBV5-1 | TGCGCCAGCAGCTTGGGGGCGGGAGGGGCCTACGAGCAGTACTTC | CASSLGAGGAYEQYF
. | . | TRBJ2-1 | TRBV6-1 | TGTGCCAGCAGTGAAGCGGCAGGGAGGAATGAGCAGTTCTTC | CASSEAAGRNEQFF
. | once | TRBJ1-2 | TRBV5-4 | TGTGCCAGCAGCTTACCCCCCGGGGAGGGTTACTATGGCTACACCTTC | CASSLPPGEGYYGYTF
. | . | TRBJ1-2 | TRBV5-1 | TGCGCCAGCAGCTTGGTCCCGGGTGTGAACTATGGCTACCCCTTC | CASSLVPGVNYGYPF
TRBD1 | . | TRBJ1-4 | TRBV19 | TGTGCCAGTAGGGGACAGGGAGGTCTCCCAACTAATGAAAAACTGTTTTTT | CASRGQGGLPTNEKLFF
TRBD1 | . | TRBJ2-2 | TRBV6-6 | TGTGCCAGCAGTTACGGGACAGAGATAAACACCGGGGAGCTGTTTTTT | CASSYGTEINTGELFF
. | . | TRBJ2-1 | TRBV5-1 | TGCGCCAGCAGCTTGAGTCGCGAGGGTGAGCAGTTCTTC | CASSLSREGEQFF
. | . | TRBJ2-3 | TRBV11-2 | TGTGCCAGCAGCTTAGGGCAGTCTCGCACAGATACGCAGTATTTT | CASSLGQSRTDTQYF
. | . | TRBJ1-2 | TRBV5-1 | TGCGCCAGCTCTCTGGTAGAGGGGACTAGGGCTGGCTACACCTTC | CASSLVEGTRAGYTF
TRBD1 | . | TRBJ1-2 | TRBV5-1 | TGCGCCAGCAGCTGGGGACAGGACTATGGCTACACCTTC | CASSWGQDYGYTF
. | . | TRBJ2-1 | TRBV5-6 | TGTGCCAGCCGACGGGGGAGTACCTACAATGAGCAGTTCTTC | CASRRGSTYNEQFF
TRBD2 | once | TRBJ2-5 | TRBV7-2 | TGTGCCAGCAGCACCCGGACTAGCGGGAGGGCCCAAGAGACCCAGTACTTC | CASSTRTSGRAQETQYF
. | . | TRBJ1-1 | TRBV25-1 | TGTGCCAGCAGTGAAAGACAGAACACTGAAGCTTTCTTT | CASSERQNTEAFF
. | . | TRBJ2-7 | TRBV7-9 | TGTTCCAGCAGCTTAAACGTTAATTCAGTCGAGCAGTACTTC | CSSSLNVNSVEQYF
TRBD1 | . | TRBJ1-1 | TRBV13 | TGTGCCAGCAGCACCACTACCGGGACAGGGGGCCTTGAAGCTTTCTTT | CASSTTTGTGGLEAFF
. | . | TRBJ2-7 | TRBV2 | TGTGCCAGCAGTGCTACCGAGCGCGAGCAGTACTTC | CASSATEREQYF
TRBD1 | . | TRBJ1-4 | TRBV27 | TGTGCCAGCAGTCCCCACCCGACAGGGATTAATGAAAAACTGTTTTTT | CASSPHPTGINEKLFF
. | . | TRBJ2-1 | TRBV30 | TGTGCCTGGAGCTCGGCGGTTGGAACAGGCCACAATGAGCAGTTCTTC | CAWSSAVGTGHNEQFF
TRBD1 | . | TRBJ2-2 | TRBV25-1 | TGTGCCAGCAGCCTCCGGACAGGTTACACCGGGGAGCTGTTTTTT | CASSLRTGYTGELFF
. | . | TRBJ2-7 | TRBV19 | TGTGCCAGTAGTATAGGACAGAGCCTCTCCTACGAGCAGTACTTC | CASSIGQSLSYEQYF
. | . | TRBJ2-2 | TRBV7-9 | TGTGCCAGCCGGCGGACAGTCAACACCGGGGAGCTGTTTTTT | CASRRTVNTGELFF
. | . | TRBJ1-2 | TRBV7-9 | TGTGCCAGCAGCTTAGACTCCCGGTACACCTTC | CASSLDSRYTF
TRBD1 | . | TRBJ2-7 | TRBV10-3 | TGTGCCATCAGTGCCGGGACAGGTCCGTACGAGCAGTACTTC | CAISAGTGPYEQYF
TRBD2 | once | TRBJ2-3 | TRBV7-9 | TGTGCCAGCATCATTGAACAACCGGGACTAGCGTCTACAGATACGCAGTATTTT | CASIIEQPGLASTDTQYF
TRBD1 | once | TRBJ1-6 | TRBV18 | TGTGCCAGCTCACCCTTGGGACAGGGGAATTCACCCCTCCACTTT | CASSPLGQGNSPLHF
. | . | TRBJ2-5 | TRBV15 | TGTGCCACCAGCAGAGATCTTGGCACCGAAGAGACCCAGTACTTC | CATSRDLGTEETQYF
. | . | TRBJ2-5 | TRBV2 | TGTGCCAGCAGTGTGAGTGGAGGACCTGAAGAGACCCAGTACTTC | CASSVSGGPEETQYF
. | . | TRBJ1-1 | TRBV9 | TGTACCAGCAGCGTCGGACAGATGAACACTGAAGCTTTCTTT | CTSSVGQMNTEAFF
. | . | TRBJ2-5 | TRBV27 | TGTGCCAGCAGCAGCCCCTTAAGGGGCCAAGAGACCCAGTACTTC | CASSSPLRGQETQYF
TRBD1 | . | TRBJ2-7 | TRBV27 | TGTGCCACAGGACAGGGACGGTACGAGCAGTACTTC | CATGQGRYEQYF
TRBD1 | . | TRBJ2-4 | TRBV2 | TGTGCCAGCAGAGCCGAGACAGGGGAGGAAAACATTCAGTACTTC | CASRAETGEENIQYF